This T cell receptor (beta chain) was profiled in a study of Tregs in tolerant kidney transplant recipients. CDR1 and CDR2 from the germline V gene are SGDLS and YYNGEE. V lost 3 bases and J lost 6; bases outside the gene matches: 19. CDR3 length equals 21 residues. The repertoire was sequenced with immunoSEQ multiplex PCR; TCRdb's copy has only in-frame clones and lacks some. The table shows 50,000 or so clones, with over 80% occurring only once. Recipients received nonmyeloablative bone marrow transplants from related graft donors, with transient mixed chimerism. The TCR originated in a human patient who received a combined kidney and bone marrow transplant. Some of the T cells may derive from the graft donor. The chain is built from TRBV9 and TRBJ2-1, with 15 bases that match TRBD2. Here the sequenced sample was CD8+ T cells from blood (PBMCs), taken 24 months after the transplant. The CDR3 region is CASSGRSVGGRTSGRANEQFF. In DNA, the CDR3 is TGTGCCAGCAGCGGCCGGTCCGTCGGGGGCCGGACTAGCGGGAGGGCCAATGAGCAGTTCTTC.